The rows below give T cell receptor beta chains drawn from one sample of a study of cytomegalovirus exposure and HLA in healthy donors. Profiled with immunoSEQ multiplex PCR; TCRdb holds only in-frame clones, not every one. The table includes approximately 190,000 clones, around 84% detected once. The sequenced sample was PBMCs. The origin of the receptors is a man younger than 35 in good health and CMV-seropositive. Both conserved end residues are part of each CDR3. The D gene is left open where the match is weak. Only part of the rows carry a size: once, few, many, or a class if the clone is expanded.

TRBJ2-7 TRBD1 once TRBV27 TGTGCCAGCAGTCCACAGGGACAGGCGAACTACGAGCAGTACTTC CASSPQGQANYEQYF
TRBJ2-1 TRBD2 - TRBV5-1 TGCGCCAGCAGCCGGACCGGGACTAGCGGCTACAATGAGCAGTTCTTC CASSRTGTSGYNEQFF
TRBJ2-7 - - TRBV6-5 TGTGCCAGCAGTTTTGACGGCCAGGCCCGCTACGAGCAGTACTTC CASSFDGQARYEQYF
TRBJ1-2 - - TRBV29-1 TGCAGCGTTGTATCTAACTATGGCTACACCTTC CSVVSNYGYTF
TRBJ1-2 - - TRBV5-4 TGTGCCAGCAGCTTGGGGGCGGGGGCGGACTATGGCTACACCTTC CASSLGAGADYGYTF
TRBJ2-7 - - TRBV6-5 TGTGCCAGCACCCAGGCGGGGACTTCCAGCGGCGAGCAGTACTTC CASTQAGTSSGEQYF
TRBJ2-7 - once TRBV10-3 TGTGCCATCAGGCCCGAGGTAAGCTACGAGCAGTACTTC CAIRPEVSYEQYF
TRBJ2-5 - - TRBV7-2 TGTGCCAGCAGCCCGGCGAGGCACCAAGAGACCCAGTACTTC CASSPARHQETQYF
TRBJ2-7 TRBD1 - TRBV7-6 TGTGCCAGCAGCTTGGGACAGGGTAGCTCCTACGAGCAGTACTTC CASSLGQGSSYEQYF
TRBJ2-1 TRBD2 - TRBV7-3 TGTGCCAGCAGCCAGGGAGGGCGCAACAAGGTGTTCTTC CASSQGGRNKVFF
TRBJ1-2 TRBD1 - TRBV29-1 TGCAGCGTTGGAGAGGACAGGGCGGCTGGCTACACCTTC CSVGEDRAAGYTF
TRBJ2-5 - - TRBV29-1 TGCAGCGTTGACAGGGGCCCAGAGACCCAGTACTTC CSVDRGPETQYF
TRBJ1-4 - once TRBV6-5 TGTGCCAGCATGACAGGTTTTGATCCTAATGAAAAACTGTTTTTT CASMTGFDPNEKLFF
TRBJ2-3 TRBD2 - TRBV2 TGTGCCAGCAGTGAAGGACTAGCGGAAGCGGTAGATACGCAGTATTTT CASSEGLAEAVDTQYF
TRBJ2-7 TRBD2 - TRBV7-6 TGTGCCAGCAGCTTAGAAGGGGGACTAGCGGGGCTCTCCTACGAGCAGTACTTC CASSLEGGLAGLSYEQYF
TRBJ2-1 TRBD2 - TRBV7-3 TGTGCCAGCAGCTTAGACGGACTAGCGGTCAATGAGCAGTTCTTC CASSLDGLAVNEQFF
TRBJ2-1 TRBD1 - TRBV11-2 TGTGCCAGCAGCCCGTGGACAGGGAGGGAGCAGTTCTTC CASSPWTGREQFF
TRBJ2-7 - once TRBV5-4 TGTGCCAGCAGCAGGGACATCGTGAGCTCCTACGAGCAGTACTTC CASSRDIVSSYEQYF
TRBJ2-7 - - TRBV5-1 TGCGCCAGCAGCCCCGAGGCGGGTGGGGCCTACGAGCAGTACTTC CASSPEAGGAYEQYF
TRBJ2-2 - - TRBV4-3 TGCGCCAGCAGCCGCGCGGGTAACACCGGGGAGCTGTTTTTT CASSRAGNTGELFF
TRBJ2-7 - - TRBV11-2 TGTGCCAGCAGCTTAGCCCCGCAGGGTCGCTACGAGCAGTACTTC CASSLAPQGRYEQYF
TRBJ1-2 - few TRBV5-5 TGTGCCAGCAGCTTGGAGTATTTTAGCTATGGCTACACCTTC CASSLEYFSYGYTF
TRBJ2-1 TRBD2 few TRBV4-2 TGTGCCAGCAGCCAAGGGCTAGCGGGAGGTTCTGAGCAGTTCTTC CASSQGLAGGSEQFF
TRBJ2-5 TRBD2 - TRBV5-1 TGCGCCAGCAGCCGCGGGGGAGGAGGCCCAGGAGAGACCCAGTACTTC CASSRGGGGPGETQYF
TRBJ2-7 - - TRBV23-1 TGCGCCATCCTCCTCGGGACAACAGACGACCACGAGCAGTACTTC CAILLGTTDDHEQYF
TRBJ2-7 TRBD1 - TRBV7-2 TGTGCCAGCAGCTTAGCAGGACAGGGGAGGGACGAGCAGTACTTC CASSLAGQGRDEQYF
TRBJ2-4 - - TRBV7-9 TGTGCCAGCAGCTTAGCAGGAGTAGACATTCAGTACTTC CASSLAGVDIQYF
TRBJ2-3 TRBD2 - TRBV9 TGTGCCAGCAGCCCCGGGACTAGCGGGATGGGGTATTTT CASSPGTSGMGYF
TRBJ2-7 - - TRBV29-1 TGCAGCGCCGTGGCGCGGGAAGAACGGGACGAGCAGTACTTC CSAVAREERDEQYF
TRBJ1-1 - - TRBV30 TGTGCCTGGAGGCTGGGCCCGAACACTGAAGCTTTCTTT CAWRLGPNTEAFF
TRBJ1-4 - - TRBV4-3 TGCGCCAGCAGCCAAGCCTCGGGACAAGATAATGAAAAACTGTTTTTT CASSQASGQDNEKLFF
TRBJ2-7 TRBD1 once TRBV4-3 TGCGCCAGCAGCCAAGAGGGCAGGGGGATTTACGAGCAGTACTTC CASSQEGRGIYEQYF
TRBJ2-1 - - TRBV6-1 TGTGCCAGCAACGAACTACTTACTTACAATGAGCAGTTCTTC CASNELLTYNEQFF
TRBJ2-1 TRBD2 once TRBV28 TGTGCCAGCAGGATGGAGACTAGCAGCGACAATGAGCAGTTCTTC CASRMETSSDNEQFF